The present T cell receptor (beta chain) was sequenced within a study of control samples from healthy donors and cancer patients. This clone was counted a few times. Method: immunoSEQ multiplex PCR; TCRdb's copy keeps in-frame clones and lacks some. The sample carries tens of thousands of clones, around 80% recorded once. This TCR came from a man aged 55 to 70 with head and neck cancer. Specimen: PBMCs.

Here the CDR3 reads CASSPGQGVEEQYF. DNA for the CDR3: TGCGCCAGCAGCCCTGGACAGGGGGTAGAGGAGCAGTACTTC. V usage is TRBV4-1 and J usage is TRBJ2-7, with 10 nucleotides matching TRBD1. CDR3 length: 14 residues. CDR1 and CDR2 from the germline V gene are MGHRA and YSYEKL. V was clipped by 4 bases and J by 7 bases; unmatched bases: 7.